This T cell receptor beta chain appears in the sequencing data of a study of cytomegalovirus exposure and HLA in healthy donors. The assay was immunoSEQ multiplex PCR, and TCRdb's table has in-frame clones only and misses some. The repertoire holds approximately 220,000 clones, with around 87% as singletons. Trimming pared 2 bases from V and 6 bases from J, leaving 13 bases between. CDR1 and CDR2 from the germline V gene are LNHDA and SQIVND (reference sequence). The CDR3 is made up of 15 amino acids. Comment on this clone: Its matching antigen is unknown.

Study results and limitations: Rare TCR sequences dominated, though some public TCRs recurred in many donors.

This sequence was found in a man between 18 and 29 years old in good health and CMV-seronegative. Sequenced: PBMCs. The rearrangement joins TRBV19 to TRBJ2-2; perhaps TRBD1 as D (6 bases). The CDR3 is CASSILGTFSGELFF. The CDR3 nucleotides are TGTGCCAGTAGTATACTTGGGACATTCTCCGGGGAGCTGTTTTTT.